These 10 T cell receptor beta chains came from one sample sequenced in a study of CD4 T cells in relation to SARS-CoV-2 and coronaviruses. Their cognate antigens are unknown. Generated by immunoSEQ multiplex PCR, the TCRdb table keeps only in-frame clones and is missing some. The data contain around 25,000 clones, 76% of them singletons. Before the COVID-19 pandemic, during about 2010-2018, CD4+ T cells were taken from unexposed donors. Isolation of CD4+ T cells took place after less than twelve days in culture. Specimen: CD4+ T cells from PBMCs, cultured in vitro. The receptors derive from a human donor in good health.

V is TRBV1 and J is TRBJ2-1; TRBD2 is the table's D call and was not checked against the DNA. TRBV1 is described as a pseudogene. The CDR3 runs to 23 residues. The CDR3 DNA is TGCACCAGCAGCCCCTATGCAGGCCCGGGGACTAGCGGGACGAGCTCCCGTCGGAATGAGCAGTTCTTC. Translated, it gives CTSSPYAGPGTSGTSSRRNEQFF.

The J gene is TRBJ2-7, the V gene TRBV19, with TRBD2 matching 7 bases. CDR3 length: 15 residues. V lost 1 base and J lost 7; bases outside the gene matches: 10. Germline lookup yields CDR1 LNHDA and CDR2 SQIVND (reference sequence). DNA for the CDR3: TGTGCCAGTAGTATAGGGGGGACTATGAGAGATGAGCAGTACTTC. It encodes CASSIGGTMRDEQYF.

This clone was seen more than once but under ten times. The chain recombines TRBV5-1 with TRBJ2-5; 10 positions agree with TRBD1. After removal of 3 bases from V and 5 bases from J, the junction contained 7 bases not matched to a gene. From germline, CDR1 is SGHRS and CDR2 YFSETQ. This CDR3 is built from 15 residues. CDR3 in DNA: TGCGCCAGCAGCTCGACAGGGGGCGTTAGGGAGACCCAGTACTTC. Translating it yields CASSSTGGVRETQYF.

This rearrangement joins TRBV3-1 (or the pseudogene TRBV3-2) to TRBJ2-5, with TRBD2 identical over 14 bases. The V and J ends lost 4 bases and 4 bases, in that order; junction bases with no gene match: 11. The germline V gene encodes CDR1 LGHDT and CDR2 YNNKEL (reference sequence). The CDR3 sequence is 18 residues long. CDR3: CASSPRTSGRPGGETQYF. The CDR3 nucleotides read TGTGCCAGCAGCCCCCGGACTAGCGGGAGGCCCGGGGGAGAGACCCAGTACTTC.

The chain employs TRBV28 and TRBJ1-5, with a tentative D call TRBD1 (5 bases). The CDR3 contains 15 residues. The V and J ends lost 3 bases and 7 bases respectively, with 16 bases between them. Germline V lookup: CDR1 MDHEN, CDR2 SYDVKM. In DNA, the CDR3 is TGTGCCAGCAGTTTTATCGACACGGGGGACCAGCCCCAGCATTTT. It yields the protein CASSFIDTGDQPQHF.

V usage is TRBV9 and J usage is TRBJ2-7; 9 bases line up with TRBD2. Germline CDR1 is SGDLS and CDR2 is YYNGEE. The CDR3 consists of 15 residues. Trimming removed 4 bases from V and 2 bases from J; junction bases left unmatched: 7. In DNA form, the CDR3 reads TGTGCCAGCAGCACGACCGGGACTAGCACCTACGAGCAGTACTTC. Protein: CASSTTGTSTYEQYF.

Only one count was recorded for this clone. V and J are TRBV6-4 and TRBJ2-3, with D possibly matching TRBD2 (5 bases). The CDR3 totals 13 residues. V dropped 4 bases and J dropped 1 base, with 6 bases sitting between them. Germline V CDR1 and CDR2: MRHNA, SNTAGT. The CDR3 sequence: CASSVEGTDTQYF. CDR3 nucleotides: TGTGCCAGCAGTGTGGAGGGCACAGATACGCAGTATTTT.

The V gene is TRBV19, the J gene TRBJ2-7, with 12 bases identical to TRBD2. Germline V CDR1 and CDR2: LNHDA, SQIVND (reference sequence). The length of the CDR3 is 17 residues. Trimming cost V 4 bases and J 1 base; bases outside gene matches: 8. DNA for the CDR3: TGTGCCAGTAGTAACCATGCCGGGACTAGCGGGTCCTACGAGCAGTACTTC. Translation gives CASSNHAGTSGSYEQYF.

The chain combines TRBV18 with TRBJ1-5; D is unresolved. Germline V gene sequence: CDR1 KGHSH, CDR2 LQKENI. The ends were cut back, 2 bases at V and 3 bases at J, with 14 bases in the middle. The CDR3 is made up of 16 amino acids. The CDR3 loop is CASSPSIEAANQPQHF. The DNA of the CDR3 is TGTGCCAGCTCACCATCTATAGAGGCTGCCAATCAGCCCCAGCATTTT. Supplemented by reference TRBV18 and TRBJ1-5, the full variable domain reads NAGVMQNPRHLVRRRGQEARLRCSPMKGHSHVYWYRQLPEEGLKFMVYLQKENIIDESGMPKERFSAEFPKEGPSILRIQQVVRGDSAAYFCASSPSIEAANQPQHFGDGTRLSIL.

The V call is TRBV11-2, the J call TRBJ2-7, with 8 bases lining up with TRBD1. Germline V CDR1 and CDR2: SGHAT, FQNNGV. J gave up 7 bases and V 5 bases, and 13 bases lay outside the gene matches. The CDR3 has 15 amino acids. In DNA form, the CDR3 reads TGTGCCAGCAGCACCCATCGAGGACAGGGTGGAGAGCAGTACTTC. It is translated as CASSTHRGQGGEQYF.